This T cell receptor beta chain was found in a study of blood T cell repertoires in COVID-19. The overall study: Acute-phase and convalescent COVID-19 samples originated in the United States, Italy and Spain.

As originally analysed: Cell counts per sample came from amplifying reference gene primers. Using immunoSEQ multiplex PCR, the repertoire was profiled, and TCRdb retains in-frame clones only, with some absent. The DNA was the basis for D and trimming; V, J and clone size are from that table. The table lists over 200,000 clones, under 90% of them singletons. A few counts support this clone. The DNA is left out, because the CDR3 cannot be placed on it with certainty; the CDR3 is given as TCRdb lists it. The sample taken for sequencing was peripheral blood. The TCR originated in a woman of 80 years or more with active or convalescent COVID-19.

The CDR3 here is CASSFRARADEKLFF. The chain uses TRBV28 and TRBJ1-4; the D segment call TRBD1 is taken from the table without a DNA check. Counting both end residues, the CDR3 totals 15 amino acids. Per the germline V gene, CDR1 is MDHEN and CDR2 is SYDVKM.